This TCR beta chain was observed in a study of T-cell reconstitution after alpha-beta-depleted transplantation in children. Study-wide results and caveats: There were reportedly several hundred expanded graft clones from which alpha-beta T cells came about two months after transplant. It was newly produced T cells that mostly accounted for T-cell counts and diversity one year after transplant.

The CDR3 contains 15 residues. The junction had 16 bases not matched to a gene; V was cut back by 5 bases and J by 10 bases. A remark on this clonotype: Its antigen is still unknown.

This sample's TCRbeta library carried unique molecular identifier barcodes. Using its own MiXCR run on the PCR reads, TCRdb lists one record per CDR3 protein. The repertoire holds about 600,000 distinct CDR3 sequences, about 23% seen once, with 13% to 15% in the top ten. This chain links TRBV12-3 or TRBV12-4 with TRBJ1-1; TRBD1 matches at 7 bases. This clonotype originated in a boy younger than two who had a stem cell transplant for acute myeloid leukemia, so the T cells may come from the graft donor. This sample comprised PBMCs, mostly from graft donor cells, obtained 360 days after TCRalphabeta/CD19-depleted stem cell transplant. The CDR3 is CASSPTSTGLGAAFF. The CDR3 coding sequence is TGTGCCAGCAGTCCAACGTCGACAGGGCTTGGGGCAGCTTTCTTT.